Listed below are T cell receptor beta chains from one sample, sequenced in a study of blood T cell repertoires in COVID-19. The assay was immunoSEQ multiplex PCR, and TCRdb's table has in-frame clones only and misses some. This sample has roughly 250,000 clones; 84% occur once, and the top ten carry under 5%. The sequencing sample was made of peripheral blood. All receptors come from a man in his forties or fifties with acute or convalescent COVID-19. The CDR3 runs from the conserved cysteine through the conserved F or W.

CDR3 protein | V gene
CASSFLTGSYNEQFF | TRBV5-1
CAISDPQGAYSPLHF | TRBV10-3
CASSETENTDTQYF | TRBV6-6
CASSYGQGSYEQYF | TRBV6-2/TRBV6-3
CASSTDREVQPQHF | TRBV19
CASTPQGWGTEAFF | TRBV2
CAISLGGGASYEQYF | TRBV10-3
CASSQGAQSPLHF | TRBV3-1/TRBV3-2
CASSIWGQGRRGELFF | TRBV19
CASSYGLAVQETQYF | TRBV6-5
CASSFRSSYNSPLHF | TRBV6-5
CASSQGRNSPLHF | TRBV12-3/TRBV12-4
CASSYSSGGNEKLFF | TRBV6-5
CARSPGRVWRGGNQPQHF | TRBV5-3
CAISKVRGQLKEGDSPLHF | TRBV10-3
CASSVDEFGYTF | TRBV9
CASKAGGRNTIYF | TRBV19
CASSLLAEKNF | TRBV28
CASSLALRTGAAPLHF | TRBV7-6
CAWSPRGHGYTF | TRBV30
CASSMGPIGTEAFF | TRBV19
CAWSRTGAGYTF | TRBV30
CAWSPTGDQPQHF | TRBV30
CASSAAPENNEKLFF | TRBV5-1
CASSSTGARQPQHF | TRBV6-5
CAWSPGTALYEQYF | TRBV30
CASSQETGVRFVPYEQYF | TRBV4-2
CASSQSGQGARGYTF | TRBV4-2
CASRDNPYEQYF | TRBV2
CASRAGLTTDTQYF | TRBV6-5
CASGLARNKTGPYSNQPQHF | TRBV12-5
CASNNGRGQFYSNQPQHF | TRBV5-4
CATSRGRPNTGELFF | TRBV15
CASRGGQSNSPLHF | TRBV2
CASSLGAGAKNSPLHF | TRBV5-6
CASTLGAGANYGYTF | TRBV19
CATSDHTFNYGYTF | TRBV24-1
CASSPGTVAFF | TRBV7-9
CASSGYRSSSYEQYF | TRBV10-1